Listed below are T cell receptor beta chains from one sample, sequenced in a study of cytomegalovirus exposure and HLA in healthy donors. The repertoire was sequenced with immunoSEQ multiplex PCR; TCRdb's copy has only in-frame clones and lacks some. The sample has about 160,000 clones, 60% to 80% seen once. The sequenced sample was PBMCs. These receptors were taken from a male donor in good health and CMV-seronegative. Each CDR3 is given with its conserved first and last residue. A D gene is named only where the DNA matches it firmly. Only some rows state a clone size, as once, few, many or a class for expanded clones.

V	size	D	J	CDR3	DNA
TRBV14	-	-	TRBJ1-3	CASSQVDSLHTIYF	TGTGCCAGCAGCCAAGTGGACAGTCTACACACCATATATTTT
TRBV29-1	-	-	TRBJ1-2	CSVGAGGSNYGYTF	TGCAGCGTGGGGGCGGGGGGATCTAACTATGGCTACACCTTC
TRBV28	-	TRBD1	TRBJ1-1	CASRPETGFGPEAFF	TGTGCCAGCAGGCCCGAGACAGGGTTTGGTCCTGAAGCTTTCTTT
TRBV9	-	-	TRBJ2-1	CASSVRSGSSYNEQFF	TGTGCCAGCAGCGTAAGAAGCGGCAGCTCCTACAATGAGCAGTTCTTC
TRBV10-3	-	TRBD2	TRBJ2-1	CATLEASGINEQFF	TGTGCCACCCTAGAGGCTAGCGGGATAAATGAGCAGTTCTTC
TRBV5-1	-	TRBD1	TRBJ2-7	CASSLGARRSQGAPSYEQYF	TGCGCCAGCAGCTTGGGTGCCAGGCGGAGTCAGGGGGCCCCTTCCTACGAGCAGTACTTC
TRBV18	-	TRBD2	TRBJ2-3	CASSRRGADTQYF	TGTGCCAGCTCACGACGGGGGGCAGATACGCAGTATTTT
TRBV18	-	TRBD1	TRBJ2-5	CASTSDRDQETQYF	TGTGCCAGCACATCGGACAGGGACCAAGAGACCCAGTACTTC
TRBV28	-	-	TRBJ1-2	CASRSPGMNYGYTF	TGTGCCAGCAGAAGTCCCGGGATGAACTATGGCTACACCTTC
TRBV9	-	-	TRBJ1-4	CASSRDSTNEKLFF	TGTGCCAGCAGCCGGGATTCAACTAATGAAAAACTGTTTTTT
TRBV2	few	TRBD2	TRBJ2-1	CASSGVRSGSSKFF	TGTGCCAGCAGTGGGGTTCGGAGCGGGAGTTCGAAGTTCTTC
TRBV28	-	-	TRBJ1-2	CASSFEYYGYTF	TGTGCCAGCAGTTTTGAGTACTATGGCTACACCTTC
TRBV7-6	-	-	TRBJ1-6	CASSLTTENSPLHF	TGTGCCAGCAGCTTGACGACGGAGAATTCACCCCTCCACTTT
TRBV7-2	-	TRBD1	TRBJ2-3	CASSLVSGTGLFTDTQYF	TGTGCCAGCAGCTTAGTCTCCGGGACAGGGCTATTTACAGATACGCAGTATTTT
TRBV7-2	-	-	TRBJ2-5	CASSTYRFPETQYF	TGTGCCAGCAGCACATACAGGTTTCCAGAGACCCAGTACTTC
TRBV7-9	-	-	TRBJ1-3	CASSLAPDRPSGNTIYF	TGTGCCAGCAGCTTAGCGCCTGACAGGCCCTCTGGAAACACCATATATTTT
TRBV4-3	-	-	TRBJ1-2	CASSQRGGGPYGYTF	TGCGCCAGCAGCCAACGGGGAGGGGGACCCTATGGCTACACCTTC
TRBV6-5	-	-	TRBJ1-5	CASRDRYNQPQHF	TGTGCCAGCAGGGACAGATACAATCAGCCCCAGCATTTT
TRBV7-9	-	-	TRBJ2-2	CASSLKRSESNTGELFF	TGTGCCAGCAGCTTAAAAAGGAGCGAGTCGAACACCGGGGAGCTGTTTTTT
TRBV7-8	-	TRBD2	TRBJ2-7	CASSLGLAGVYEQYF	TGTGCCAGCAGCTTGGGACTAGCGGGAGTATACGAGCAGTACTTC
TRBV18	-	-	TRBJ2-2	CASSRGLDTGELFF	TGTGCCAGCTCGCGGGGTTTGGACACCGGGGAGCTGTTTTTT
TRBV2	-	-	TRBJ2-1	CASSEDRSSYNEQFF	TGTGCCAGCAGTGAAGATAGGAGCTCCTACAATGAGCAGTTCTTC
TRBV19	-	-	TRBJ1-2	CASNQVGNYGYTF	TGTGCCAGTAACCAGGTCGGCAACTATGGCTACACCTTC